A single sample gave rise to the 19 T cell receptor beta chains below, sequenced in a study of cytomegalovirus exposure and HLA in healthy donors. Vbeta (60) and Jbeta (13) primers were used in the PCR. Clones were read by immunoSEQ multiplex PCR, and TCRdb kept only the in-frame ones, dropping some. The sample lists tens of thousands of clones, 81% occurring once. The sequencing sample was made of PBMCs. Every receptor here comes from a human donor in good health.

The chain uses TRBV7-3 and TRBJ2-2; D gene unclear. V shed 0 bases and J shed 4 bases, with 6 bases lying between them. The germline V gene has CDR1 SGHTA and CDR2 FQGTGA. The CDR3 sequence is 14 residues long. In nucleotides, the CDR3 is TGTGCCAGCAGCTTAACGTCCGGCACCGGGGAGCTGTTTTTT. Translating it yields CASSLTSGTGELFF.

V gene TRBV7-2 combines with J gene TRBJ2-3; no clear D. Trimming took off 3 bases at V and 5 bases at J, with 3 bases between the two ends. The CDR3 consists of 11 residues. Looked up from germline, CDR1 is SGHTA and CDR2 is FQGNSA. Written as DNA, the CDR3 is TGTGCCAGCAGCTTTAAAGATACGCAGTATTTT. Translated, it gives CASSFKDTQYF.

This clone appeared a few times. The chain uses TRBV6-5 and TRBJ1-4; 7 bases line up with TRBD1. CDR1 is MNHEY, CDR2 SVGAGI, per germline. CDR3 length equals 14 residues. V trimming: 0 bases; J trimming: 8 bases; junction bases outside the gene matches: 3. This CDR3 is CASSYSGGREKLFF. CDR3 nucleotides: TGTGCCAGCAGTTACTCAGGGGGCAGGGAAAAACTGTTTTTT.

The chain couples TRBV7-2 to TRBJ1-1; 9 nucleotides match TRBD1. The V segment lost 4 bases and the J segment 2 bases; nucleotides outside the gene matches: 8. The CDR3 extends over 16 amino acids. Germline V lookup: CDR1 SGHTA, CDR2 FQGNSA. The chain's CDR3 is CASSYGTGLLNTEAFF. The CDR3 region has the DNA TGTGCCAGCAGCTACGGGACAGGGTTGCTCAACACTGAAGCTTTCTTT.

This clone turned up a few times. This sequence joins TRBV5-4 and TRBJ1-6; 7 positions agree with TRBD1. Trimming took 3 bases from V and 8 from J; bases not matched to a gene: 11. CDR3 size: 16 residues. CDR1 is SGHNT, CDR2 YYREEE, per germline (reference sequence). The CDR3 here is CASSSSGTVHYSPLHF. As DNA, the CDR3 is TGTGCCAGCAGCTCCTCCGGGACAGTTCACTATTCACCCCTCCACTTT.

The chain employs TRBV18 and TRBJ1-5; the match to TRBD1 covers 9 bases. V lost 3 bases, J lost 1 base, and 4 bases stayed unmatched. The CDR3 runs 16 residues. Germline CDR1 and CDR2: KGHSH and LQKENI. The CDR3 spells CASSPTGQGSNQPQHF. CDR3 coding DNA: TGTGCCAGCTCACCTACAGGACAGGGGAGCAATCAGCCCCAGCATTTT.

The sample holds one count of this clone. The CDR3 nucleotides are TGTGCCAGCAGTTACTTGGCAGGGCGCCTTTATGGCTACACCTTC. It is translated as CASSYLAGRLYGYTF. The rearrangement joins TRBV6-6 to TRBJ1-2, with a tentative D call TRBD1 (5 bases). CDR1 and CDR2 from the germline V gene are MNHNY and SVGAGI (reference sequence). This CDR3 contains 15 residues. The ends were cut back, 1 base at V and 5 bases at J, with 14 bases in the middle.

The chain links TRBV28 to TRBJ1-3, with 10 bases identical to TRBD1. The CDR3 extends over 16 amino acids. The trim removed 7 bases at V and 1 base at J, leaving 7 bases unmatched. Germline lookup yields CDR1 MDHEN and CDR2 SYDVKM. CDR3 sequence: CASTLDRGASGNTIYF. CDR3 nucleotides: TGTGCCAGCACCCTGGACAGGGGGGCGTCTGGAAACACCATATATTTT.

V and J are TRBV29-1 and TRBJ2-5, with D unresolved. Deletions cut 5 bases from V and 2 bases from J, with 12 bases between. This CDR3 spans 13 amino acids. Germline V gene lookup returns CDR1 SQVTM and CDR2 ANQGSEA. CDR3 in DNA: TGCAGCGTTAGAGTCTCGGGTCAAGAGACCCAGTACTTC. Translating gives CSVRVSGQETQYF. Combining the CDR3 with reference TRBV29-1 and TRBJ2-5 gives the whole variable domain SAVISQKPSRDICQRGTSLTIQCQVDSQVTMMFWYRQQPGQSLTLIATANQGSEATYESGFVIDKFPISRPNLTFSTLTVSNMSPEDSSIYLCSVRVSGQETQYFGPGTRLLVL.

The rearrangement joins TRBV7-2 to TRBJ2-1, with 11 bases aligning to TRBD2. Germline V gene data show CDR1 as SGHTA and CDR2 as FQGNSA. V shed 5 bases, J shed 4 bases, and the junction held 7 bases outside the gene matches. There are 16 residues in the CDR3. CDR3 in amino acids: CASSHVGTSGYNEQFF. In nucleotides, the CDR3 is TGTGCCAGCAGCCACGTGGGGACTAGCGGATACAATGAGCAGTTCTTC.

The rearrangement links TRBV19 to TRBJ1-1, with D possibly TRBD1 on 5 matching bases. The CDR3 has 13 residues. Germline V gene data show CDR1 as LNHDA and CDR2 as SQIVND (reference sequence). V was trimmed by 9 bases and J by 3 bases, leaving 14 bases between them. The CDR3 nucleotides are TGTGCCAGGACGTTCGGGGGGGACACTGAAGCTTTCTTT. Protein: CARTFGGDTEAFF.

This clone was detected a few times. V is TRBV13 and J is TRBJ2-7, with TRBD2 matching 11 bases. Looked up from germline, CDR1 is PRHDT and CDR2 is FYEKMQ (reference sequence). V lost 0 bases to trimming and J lost 6 bases; unmatched junction nucleotides: 4. CDR3 length equals 15 residues. The CDR3 protein is CASSLGRLAGGEQYF. DNA of the CDR3: TGTGCCAGCAGCTTAGGCCGGCTAGCGGGGGGCGAGCAGTACTTC.

This chain connects TRBV2 to TRBJ2-7, with 7 bases that match TRBD1. Germline V gene lookup returns CDR1 SNHLY and CDR2 FYNNEI. This CDR3 is 14 amino acids long. Trimming took 10 bases from V and 4 from J; bases not matched to a gene: 13. The DNA of the CDR3 is TGTGCCACAAAGCCCGACAGGGTACGGTACGAGCAGTACTTC. Translating it yields CATKPDRVRYEQYF.

This clone was seen once. The chain employs TRBV7-8 and TRBJ1-5; 8 bases agree with TRBD1. This CDR3 is 15 amino acids long. V dropped 1 base and J dropped 7; count of bases not matched to a gene: 6. CDR1 SGHVS and CDR2 FQNEAQ come from the germline V gene. The CDR3 is CASSLVSGGWQPQHF. CDR3 bases: TGTGCCAGCAGCTTAGTGTCAGGGGGCTGGCAGCCCCAGCATTTT. Using reference TRBV7-8 and TRBJ1-5 for the parts outside the CDR3, the full variable domain is GAGVSQSPRYKVAKRGQDVALRCDPISGHVSLFWYQQALGQGPEFLTYFQNEAQLDKSGLPSDRFFAERPEGSVSTLKIQRTQQEDSAVYLCASSLVSGGWQPQHFGDGTRLSIL.

V usage is TRBV6-6 and J usage is TRBJ1-4; D possibly corresponds to TRBD1 (5 bases). The V and J ends lost 6 bases and 0 bases respectively, with 8 bases between them. This CDR3 spans 14 amino acids. Germline V lookup: CDR1 MNHNY, CDR2 SVGAGI (reference sequence). The CDR3 is CASRGGATNEKLFF. The DNA for the CDR3 is TGTGCCAGCAGGGGGGGAGCAACTAATGAAAAACTGTTTTTT.

The chain uses TRBV29-1 and TRBJ1-1; D possibly corresponds to TRBD1 (5 bases). The CDR3 length is 11 residues. V was clipped by 4 bases and J by 8 bases, with 11 bases between them. Germline CDR1 is SQVTM and CDR2 is ANQGSEA. The CDR3 DNA reads as TGCAGCGTTGGAACGGGGGGAGAAGCTTTCTTT. This encodes CSVGTGGEAFF.

This rearrangement joins TRBV5-1 to TRBJ1-6, with TRBD1 matching 7 bases. This CDR3 has 15 amino acids. Unmatched junction bases numbered 4, after V lost 0 bases and J lost 7 bases. CDR1 SGHRS and CDR2 YFSETQ come from the germline V gene. DNA for the CDR3: TGCGCCAGCAGCTTGGGGGGACAGACCAATTCACCCCTCCACTTT. Its protein is CASSLGGQTNSPLHF.

The genes are TRBV5-4 and TRBJ1-6, with a tentative D call TRBD1 (5 bases). This CDR3 has 14 amino acids. Trimming took off 4 bases at V and 12 bases at J, with 17 bases between the two ends. Germline V gene lookup returns CDR1 SGHNT and CDR2 YYREEE (reference sequence). Here the CDR3 DNA reads TGTGCCAGCAGCCCGCAGGGATCGTACATACCCCTCCACTTT. Protein product: CASSPQGSYIPLHF.

This clone was observed a single time. This chain uses TRBV7-9 with TRBJ2-5; the D is unclear. Germline CDR1 and CDR2: SEHNR and FQNEAQ (reference sequence). The CDR3 length is 15 residues. V dropped 7 bases and J dropped 5 bases, with 20 bases sitting between them. The CDR3: CASTPGLAAAETQYF. CDR3 in DNA: TGTGCCAGCACCCCCGGCCTGGCGGCGGCGGAGACCCAGTACTTC.